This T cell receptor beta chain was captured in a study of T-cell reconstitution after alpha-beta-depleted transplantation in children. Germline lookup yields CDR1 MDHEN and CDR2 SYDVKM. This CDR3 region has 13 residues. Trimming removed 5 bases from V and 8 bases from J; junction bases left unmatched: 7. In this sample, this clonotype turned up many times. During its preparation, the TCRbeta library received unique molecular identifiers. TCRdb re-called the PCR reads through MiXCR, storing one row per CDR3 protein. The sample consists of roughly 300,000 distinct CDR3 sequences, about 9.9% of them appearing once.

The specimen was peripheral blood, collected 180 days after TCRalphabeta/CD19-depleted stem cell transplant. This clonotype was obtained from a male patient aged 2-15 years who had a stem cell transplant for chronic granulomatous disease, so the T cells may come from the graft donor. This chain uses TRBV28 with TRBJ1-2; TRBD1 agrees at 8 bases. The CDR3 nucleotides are TGTGCCAGCAGTCAGGACAGGGTAGGAGGCTACACCTTC. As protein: CASSQDRVGGYTF.